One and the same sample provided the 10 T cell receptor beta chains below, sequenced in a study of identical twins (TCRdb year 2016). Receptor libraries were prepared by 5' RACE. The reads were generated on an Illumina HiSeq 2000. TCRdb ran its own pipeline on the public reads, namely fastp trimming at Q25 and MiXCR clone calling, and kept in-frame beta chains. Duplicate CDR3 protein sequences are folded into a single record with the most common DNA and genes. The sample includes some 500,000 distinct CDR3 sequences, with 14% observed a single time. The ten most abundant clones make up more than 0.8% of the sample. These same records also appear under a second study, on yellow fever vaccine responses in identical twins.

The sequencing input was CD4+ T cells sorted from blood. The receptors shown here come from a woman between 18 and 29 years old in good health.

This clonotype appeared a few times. The CDR3 loop reads CASSYSRGGTYGYTF. The DNA of the CDR3 is TGTGCCAGCAGTTACTCTCGCGGGGGCACCTATGGCTACACCTTC. The gene calls are TRBV6-5 and TRBJ1-2; the D gene is possibly TRBD1 (6 bases). CDR1 and CDR2 (germline): MNHEY, SVGAGI. V was clipped by 0 bases and J by 4 bases, with 12 bases between them. CDR3 size: 15 residues.

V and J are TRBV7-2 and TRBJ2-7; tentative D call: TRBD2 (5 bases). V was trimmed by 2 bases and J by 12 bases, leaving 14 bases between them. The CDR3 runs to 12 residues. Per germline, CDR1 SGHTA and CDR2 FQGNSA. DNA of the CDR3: TGTGCCAGCAGCTTAAGATCGGACTCCCCGTACTTC. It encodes CASSLRSDSPYF.

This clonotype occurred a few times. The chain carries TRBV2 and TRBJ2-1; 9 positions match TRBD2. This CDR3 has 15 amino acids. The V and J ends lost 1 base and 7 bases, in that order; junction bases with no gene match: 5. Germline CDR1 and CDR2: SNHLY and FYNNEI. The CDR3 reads CASSEGLAGVNEQFF. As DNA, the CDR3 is TGTGCCAGCAGTGAAGGGTTAGCGGGAGTGAATGAGCAGTTCTTC.

This chain's CDR3 is CASRTIWGQLDSGANVLTF. The CDR3 DNA is TGTGCCAGCAGGACTATTTGGGGACAACTCGACTCTGGGGCCAACGTCCTGACTTTC. The chain is built from TRBV6-4 and TRBJ2-6; D may be TRBD1 (6 bases). CDR1 and CDR2 from the germline V gene are MRHNA and SNTAGT. Between the trimmed V and J ends, which lost 6 bases and 0 bases, there was a span of 21 bases. This CDR3 region has 19 residues.

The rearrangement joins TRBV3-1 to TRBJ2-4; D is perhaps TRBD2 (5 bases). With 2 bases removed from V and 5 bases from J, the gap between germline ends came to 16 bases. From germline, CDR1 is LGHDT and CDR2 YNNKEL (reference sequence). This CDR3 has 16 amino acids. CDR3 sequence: CASSQSLPRGENIQYF. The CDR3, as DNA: TGTGCCAGCAGCCAATCTCTTCCCCGGGGAGAAAACATTCAGTACTTC.

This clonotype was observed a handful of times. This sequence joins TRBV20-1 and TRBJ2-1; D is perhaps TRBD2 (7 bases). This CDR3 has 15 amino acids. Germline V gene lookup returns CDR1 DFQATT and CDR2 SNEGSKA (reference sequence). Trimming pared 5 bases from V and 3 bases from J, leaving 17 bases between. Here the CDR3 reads CSAVPSGGGYNEQFF. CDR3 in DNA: TGCAGTGCTGTTCCTAGCGGAGGGGGCTACAATGAGCAGTTCTTC.

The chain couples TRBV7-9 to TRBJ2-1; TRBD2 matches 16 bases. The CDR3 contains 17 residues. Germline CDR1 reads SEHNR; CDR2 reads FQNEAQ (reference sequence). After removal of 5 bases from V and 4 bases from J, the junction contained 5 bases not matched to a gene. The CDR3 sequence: CASSPGTSGGAYNEQFF. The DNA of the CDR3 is TGTGCCAGCAGCCCAGGGACTAGCGGGGGGGCTTACAATGAGCAGTTCTTC.

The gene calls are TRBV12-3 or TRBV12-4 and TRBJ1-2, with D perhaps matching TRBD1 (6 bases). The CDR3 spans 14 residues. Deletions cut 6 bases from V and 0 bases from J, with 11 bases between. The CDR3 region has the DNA TGTGCCAGCAGGGGACGGACAGCTAACTATGGCTACACCTTC. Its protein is CASRGRTANYGYTF.

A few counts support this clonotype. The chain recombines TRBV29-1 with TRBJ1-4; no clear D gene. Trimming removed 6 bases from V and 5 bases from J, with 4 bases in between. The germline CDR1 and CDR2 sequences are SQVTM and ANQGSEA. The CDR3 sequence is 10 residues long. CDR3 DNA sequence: TGCAGCGTCGAAAATGAAAAACTGTTTTTT. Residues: CSVENEKLFF.

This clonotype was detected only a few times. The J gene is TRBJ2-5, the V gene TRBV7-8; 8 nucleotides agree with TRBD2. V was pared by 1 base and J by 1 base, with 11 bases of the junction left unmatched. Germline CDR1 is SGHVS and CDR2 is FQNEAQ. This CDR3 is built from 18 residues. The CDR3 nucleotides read TGTGCCAGCAGCTTAGGAAGTAGGTCTAGCGGGCCCCAAGAGACCCAGTACTTC. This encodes CASSLGSRSSGPQETQYF.